The 20 T cell receptor beta chains listed next were all sequenced from one sample in a study of shared clonotypes between healthy human individuals. Only in-frame clones appear in the TCRdb table, and some are missing; sequencing was by immunoSEQ multiplex PCR. The sample yields fewer than 1.8 million clones, approximately 98.5% seen once. The sample comprised naive CD4+ T cells sorted from blood. Subset defined: CD45RA+ positively selected. Source of these receptors: a man aged 30-40 years in good health.

V gene TRBV5-1 combines with J gene TRBJ1-4; no clear D gene. Trimming left V 5 bases short and J 0 bases short, with 8 bases between. In germline, CDR1 is SGHRS, CDR2 YFSETQ. This CDR3 is 14 amino acids long. The CDR3 region is CASRQLATNEKLFF. Here the CDR3 DNA reads TGCGCCAGCAGGCAGCTGGCAACTAATGAAAAACTGTTTTTT.

This sequence joins TRBV18 and TRBJ2-1; 12 positions agree with TRBD2. CDR3 length: 16 residues. Germline values: CDR1 KGHSH, CDR2 LQKENI. V shed 0 bases, J shed 7 bases, and the junction held 4 bases outside the gene matches. CDR3 bases: TGTGCCAGCTCACCACCGCTAGCGGGAGGGTCTAATGAGCAGTTCTTC. This gives the protein CASSPPLAGGSNEQFF.

The genes are TRBV29-1 and TRBJ1-5; TRBD1 is a possible D gene (5 bases). Trimming left V 6 bases short and J 2 bases short, with 17 bases between. CDR1 and CDR2 from the germline V gene are SQVTM and ANQGSEA. The CDR3 is 15 amino acids. As DNA, the CDR3 is TGCAGCGTGAAATCGGGCGGGGGTGGCAATCAGCCCCAGCATTTT. Its translation is CSVKSGGGGNQPQHF.

This sequence joins TRBV18 and TRBJ1-1, with D hard to call. Trimming left V 3 bases short and J 4 bases short, with 9 bases between. The CDR3 is 13 amino acids. Germline assignment: CDR1 KGHSH and CDR2 LQKENI. CDR3 protein: CASSPFGSTEAFF. The CDR3 bases are TGTGCCAGCTCACCTTTCGGGAGCACTGAAGCTTTCTTT.

CDR3 nucleotides: TGTGCCAGCAGTCAACGTCCCGGGCCCGGCGGGGAGCTGTTTTTT. Its translation: CASSQRPGPGGELFF. This chain joins TRBV6-5 and TRBJ2-2; no reliable D call. The CDR3 is 15 amino acids. Trimming removed 5 bases at V and 7 bases at J, with 17 bases between. The germline CDR1 and CDR2 sequences are MNHEY and SVGAGI.

The genes are TRBV29-1 and TRBJ1-3; D call uncertain. This CDR3 has 13 amino acids. Per the germline V gene, CDR1 is SQVTM and CDR2 is ANQGSEA. Trimming removed 0 bases at V and 3 bases at J, with 6 bases between. The CDR3 nucleotides read TGCAGCGTTGAAGATAATCGTGGAAACACCATATATTTT. Residues: CSVEDNRGNTIYF.

This clone was observed a single time. This same CDR3 is encoded by further DNA sequences in the sample. The V call is TRBV20-1, the J call TRBJ2-7; D unclear. The V gene lost 2 bases and the J gene lost 4 bases, with 6 bases spanning the gap. The CDR3 runs 11 residues. Germline loops: CDR1 DFQATT, CDR2 SNEGSKA (reference sequence). DNA for the CDR3: TGCAGTGCTAGACTCATTTACGAGCAGTACTTC. It is translated as CSARLIYEQYF.

This sequence joins TRBV15 and TRBJ1-2; no clear D gene. Germline CDR1 is LNHNV and CDR2 is YYDKDF (reference sequence). The CDR3 runs to 15 residues. V shed 1 base and J shed 4 bases, with 13 bases lying between them. The CDR3 DNA sequence: TGTGCCACCAGCAGAGCGGGCTTCGAATCCTATGGCTACACCTTC. Protein sequence: CATSRAGFESYGYTF.

V gene TRBV5-4 combines with J gene TRBJ2-1, with D perhaps TRBD2 (6 bases). CDR3 length: 15 residues. Germline-derived CDR1 and CDR2 are SGHNT and YYREEE (reference sequence). Trimming pared 3 bases from V and 4 bases from J, leaving 14 bases between. Here the CDR3 reads CASSSLAELYNEQFF. CDR3 bases: TGTGCCAGCAGCTCTTTAGCGGAGCTTTACAATGAGCAGTTCTTC.

The J gene is TRBJ1-5, the V gene TRBV5-1; D remains ambiguous. This CDR3 spans 15 amino acids. Germline CDR1 is SGHRS and CDR2 is YFSETQ. V lost 0 bases, J lost 2 bases, and 9 bases lay in between. The CDR3 is CASSLDGVGNQPQHF. The CDR3 nucleotides are TGCGCCAGCAGCTTGGATGGGGTTGGCAATCAGCCCCAGCATTTT.

The V call is TRBV25-1, the J call TRBJ2-2; the match to TRBD2 covers 10 bases. Trimming removed 4 bases from V and 5 bases from J; junction bases left unmatched: 13. Germline V lookup: CDR1 MGHDK, CDR2 SYGVNS. The CDR3 spans 18 residues. The CDR3 nucleotides are TGTGCCAGCAGTGGACGAACCTACGGACTAGCGGAAACCGGGGAGCTGTTTTTT. Its protein product is CASSGRTYGLAETGELFF.

The chain recombines TRBV9 with TRBJ1-2; tentatively, D is TRBD1 (6 bases). The germline gives CDR1 SGDLS, CDR2 YYNGEE. This CDR3 is 18 amino acids long. Trimming took off 3 bases at V and 0 bases at J, with 21 bases between the two ends. The CDR3 DNA sequence: TGTGCCAGCAGCGCCATCCTGGGTCGACAGGCACCTAACTATGGCTACACCTTC. Its protein product is CASSAILGRQAPNYGYTF.

The CDR3 region has the DNA TGTGCCAGCAGTCTTGACACTTATAGCAATCAGCCCCAGCATTTT. Translation gives CASSLDTYSNQPQHF. This rearrangement joins TRBV2 to TRBJ1-5; D unclear. Looked up from germline, CDR1 is SNHLY and CDR2 is FYNNEI. Trimming removed 5 bases from V and 0 bases from J, with 11 bases in between. There are 15 residues in the CDR3.

This clone was picked up one time. The chain has TRBV6-6 and TRBJ2-1; a possible D gene is TRBD2 (6 bases). CDR3 length: 13 amino acids. The V end was cut by 5 bases, the J end by 7 bases, with 12 bases between. Germline V gene sequence: CDR1 MNHNY, CDR2 SVGAGI (reference sequence). The CDR3 is CASSTTAGNEQFF. The CDR3 coding sequence is TGTGCCAGCAGTACGACGGCGGGAAATGAGCAGTTCTTC.

With regard to this clone: The sample holds other DNA sequences that translate to the same CDR3. The V call is TRBV5-4, the J call TRBJ2-5; the match to TRBD1 covers 7 bases. Germline-derived CDR1 and CDR2 are SGHNT and YYREEE (reference sequence). The CDR3 has 13 residues. V shed 3 bases, J shed 3 bases, and the junction held 2 bases outside the gene matches. In DNA, the CDR3 is TGTGCCAGCAGCTCTACAGGGGAAGAGACCCAGTACTTC. This gives the protein CASSSTGEETQYF.

The chain employs TRBV7-2 and TRBJ1-2; D possibly corresponds to TRBD1 (5 bases). Germline CDR1 and CDR2: SGHTA and FQGNSA. Trimming took off 0 bases at V and 6 bases at J, with 14 bases between the two ends. CDR3 length: 15 amino acids. This CDR3 is CASSLAGSAGDGYTF. CDR3 DNA sequence: TGTGCCAGCAGCTTAGCTGGCTCTGCGGGGGATGGCTACACCTTC.

The V call is TRBV19, the J call TRBJ2-5; 14 bases are shared with TRBD2. J was trimmed by 5 bases and V by 5 bases; bases with no gene match: 7. The CDR3 spans 16 residues. CDR1 LNHDA and CDR2 SQIVND come from the germline V gene (reference sequence). CDR3: CASSPRLAGGRETQYF. The CDR3, as DNA: TGTGCCAGTAGTCCAAGACTAGCGGGAGGGAGGGAGACCCAGTACTTC.

The chain employs TRBV30 and TRBJ2-5, with 8 bases matching TRBD2. This CDR3 comprises 13 residues. Germline V lookup: CDR1 GTSNPN, CDR2 SVGIG (reference sequence). The CDR3 coding sequence is TGTGCTGAAGAAAAGCGGGAGAGGGAGACCCAGTACTTC. Translation: CAEEKRERETQYF. Supplemented by reference TRBV30 and TRBJ2-5, the full variable domain reads SQTIHQWPATLVQPVGSPLSLECTVEGTSNPNLYWYRQAAGRGLQLLFYSVGIGQISSEVPQNLSASRPQDRQFILSSKKLLLSDSGFYLCAEEKRERETQYFGPGTRLLVL.

The CDR3 DNA reads as TGTGCCAGCAGTCTGGACCTACTTGGTGAAAAACTGTTTTTT. It specifies CASSLDLLGEKLFF. The rearrangement links TRBV2 to TRBJ1-4; no firm D call. With 5 bases removed from V and 7 bases from J, the gap between germline ends came to 14 bases. The CDR3 is 14 residues long. The germline CDR1 and CDR2 sequences are SNHLY and FYNNEI.

The chain links TRBV7-2 to TRBJ2-2; D is possibly TRBD2 (5 bases). Deletions cut 5 bases from V and 6 bases from J, with 10 bases between. Germline CDR1 is SGHTA and CDR2 is FQGNSA. The CDR3 has 13 amino acids. The CDR3 region has the DNA TGTGCCAGCAGCGGAGGTACGCCCGGGGAGCTGTTTTTT. It codes for CASSGGTPGELFF.